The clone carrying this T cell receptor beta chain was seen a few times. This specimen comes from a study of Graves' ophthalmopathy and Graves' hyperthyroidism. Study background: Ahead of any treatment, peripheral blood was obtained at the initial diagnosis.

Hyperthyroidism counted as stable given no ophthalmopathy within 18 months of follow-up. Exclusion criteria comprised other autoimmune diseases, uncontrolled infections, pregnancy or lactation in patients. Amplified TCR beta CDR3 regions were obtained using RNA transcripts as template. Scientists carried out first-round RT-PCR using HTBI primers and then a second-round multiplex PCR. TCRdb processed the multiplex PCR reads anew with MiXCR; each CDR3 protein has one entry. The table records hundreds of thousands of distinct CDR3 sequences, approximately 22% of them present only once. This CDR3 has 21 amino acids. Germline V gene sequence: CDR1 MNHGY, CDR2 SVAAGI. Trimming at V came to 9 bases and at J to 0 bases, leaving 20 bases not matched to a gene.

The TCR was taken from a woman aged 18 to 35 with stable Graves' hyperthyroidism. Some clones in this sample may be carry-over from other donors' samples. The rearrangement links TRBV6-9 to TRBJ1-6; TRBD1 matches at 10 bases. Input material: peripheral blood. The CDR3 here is CARSGGLDRGHPSSYNSPLHF. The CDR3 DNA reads TGTGCCAGATCTGGGGGCCTTGACAGGGGGCATCCTAGCTCCTATAATTCACCCCTCCACTTT.